This is a list of T cell receptor beta chains from one sample in a study of early T cells in non-severe SARS-CoV-2 infection. Each CDR3 protein gets one entry after TCRdb re-called the 5' RACE reads with MiXCR. This table holds some 49,000 distinct CDR3 sequences, 12% found once. Material for sequencing was whole blood. These receptors originate from an adult who was a healthcare worker with PCR-confirmed SARS-CoV-2 infection or an uninfected control (not recorded which). Each CDR3 is given with its conserved first and last residue. A D gene is named only where the DNA matches it firmly. Only some rows state a clone size, as once, few, many or a class for expanded clones.

cdr3_nt cdr3_aa v_call clone_size j_call d_call
TGTGCCAGCAGCCCAGGCGGACAAAGTAATGAAAAACTGTTTTTT CASSPGGQSNEKLFF TRBV7-9 many TRBJ1-4 .
TGTGCCAGCAGCTTGGGACAGGGTGGCTACACCTTC CASSLGQGGYTF TRBV5-4 many TRBJ1-2 TRBD1
TGCAGTGCTAGAGGGACAACGAGCTCCTACAATGAGCAGTTCTTC CSARGTTSSYNEQFF TRBV20-1 few TRBJ2-1 .
TGTGCCAGCAGTTTGGCCGGACTAGCGGGATACGAGCAGTACTTC CASSLAGLAGYEQYF TRBV27 few TRBJ2-7 TRBD2
TGTGCCACCAGCGACAGTCTTTCCGAGCAGTACTTC CATSDSLSEQYF TRBV24-1 . TRBJ2-7 .
TGCAGCGTTGAAGACCCTCAGGGTTCCTACGAGCAGTACTTC CSVEDPQGSYEQYF TRBV29-1 few TRBJ2-7 .
TGTGCCAGCAGCCTGACTATCGAGCAGTTCTTC CASSLTIEQFF TRBV7-9 . TRBJ2-1 .
TGTGCCAGCACCAGACAGGGGGCTGGCGAAAAACTGTTTTTT CASTRQGAGEKLFF TRBV12-3/TRBV12-4 . TRBJ1-4 TRBD1
TGTGCCAGCAGTGGCTACGAGCAGTACTTC CASSGYEQYF TRBV28 many TRBJ2-7 .
TGTGCCAGCAGCTTGGGAGGGGAGTTGTCTGGAAACACCATATATTTT CASSLGGELSGNTIYF TRBV5-6 . TRBJ1-3 .
TGTGCCAGTAGTTTGGGGACTAACGGGAATGAGCAGTTCTTC CASSLGTNGNEQFF TRBV19 few TRBJ2-1 TRBD2
TGCAGTGCTAGAGATCCCCGGGAGCTCACAGATACGCAGTATTTT CSARDPRELTDTQYF TRBV20-1 many TRBJ2-3 .